A selection of T cell receptor beta chains follows, all from one sample in a study of cytomegalovirus exposure and HLA in healthy donors. This table comes from immunoSEQ multiplex PCR, and its TCRdb copy is limited to in-frame clones, with some not included. The profile shows fewer than 150,000 clones, roughly four fifths of them singletons. Sequencing was performed on PBMCs. The receptor source for this set is a man aged 25-45 years in good health and CMV-seronegative. The CDR3 runs from the conserved cysteine through the conserved F or W. D genes are given only for firm matches. Size tells how often a clone was seen (once, few, many) or the class of an expanded clone, and some rows leave it out.

D gene	CDR3 length	clone size	V gene	J gene	CDR3 DNA	CDR3 protein
TRBD1	16	.	TRBV5-1	TRBJ1-3	TGCGCCAGCAGCGTCGGACAGGGTATAACTGGAAACACCATATATTTT	CASSVGQGITGNTIYF
.	12	.	TRBV2	TRBJ2-5	TGTGCCAGCAGTGTTCTAACAGAGACCCAGTACTTC	CASSVLTETQYF
.	13	.	TRBV7-9	TRBJ1-1	TGTGCCAGCTCGTGGACAGCGAACACTGAAGCTTTCTTT	CASSWTANTEAFF
.	13	.	TRBV7-2	TRBJ2-7	TGTGCCAGCAGCTTAATCGCTCAGGATGGGCAGTACTTC	CASSLIAQDGQYF
TRBD1	15	.	TRBV28	TRBJ2-7	TGTGCCAGCAGTTCCCGGACAGGGATGCTCTACGAGCAGTACTTC	CASSSRTGMLYEQYF
TRBD2	16	.	TRBV7-8	TRBJ2-7	TGTGCCAGCAGCTTAAGGACTAGCGGGGGGTCCTACGAGCAGTACTTC	CASSLRTSGGSYEQYF
.	15	.	TRBV7-2	TRBJ2-2	TGTGCCAGCAGACTAGGGTCGGGTTGGGACGGGGAGCTGTTTTTT	CASRLGSGWDGELFF
.	15	.	TRBV7-2	TRBJ2-7	TGTGCCAGCAGCTTAGCGCCGAGCGCGACCTACGAGCAGTACTTC	CASSLAPSATYEQYF
.	16	.	TRBV30	TRBJ2-3	TGTGCCTGGAGTTTGGGACCCCTACAATGGGGAGGTACGCAGTATTTT	CAWSLGPLQWGGTQYF
.	13	.	TRBV7-6	TRBJ2-3	TGTGCCAGCAGCGTTTCAGGCCCAGATACGCAGTATTTT	CASSVSGPDTQYF
TRBD2	15	.	TRBV25-1	TRBJ2-2	TGTGCCAGCGAAGTAGCGGGGGCCTACACCGGGGAGCTGTTTTTT	CASEVAGAYTGELFF
.	15	.	TRBV15	TRBJ2-2	TGTGCCACCAGCAGACCCATCGGGGGTGTCGGGGAGCTGTTTTTT	CATSRPIGGVGELFF
TRBD1	14	.	TRBV28	TRBJ1-1	TGTGCCAGCAGTCCCCCGACAGGGGATACTGAATCTTTCTTT	CASSPPTGDTESFF
TRBD1	13	once	TRBV5-4	TRBJ1-2	TGTGCCAGCACCCCGACAGGGGATTATGGCTACACCTTC	CASTPTGDYGYTF
.	12	.	TRBV7-8	TRBJ1-1	TGTGCCAGCAGCCGCGGGAACACTGAAGCTTTCTTT	CASSRGNTEAFF
.	15	.	TRBV7-2	TRBJ2-7	TGTGCCAGCAGCCAAACAGGGCTTATCTCCTACGAGCAGTACTTC	CASSQTGLISYEQYF
.	12	.	TRBV28	TRBJ1-2	TGTGCCAGCAGTTTTTGGAGTACGGGCTACACCTTC	CASSFWSTGYTF
.	14	.	TRBV23-1	TRBJ1-1	TGCGCCAGCAGACAGGTTGTAATGAACACTGAAGCTTTCTTT	CASRQVVMNTEAFF
.	12	.	TRBV19	TRBJ1-5	TGTGCCAGCCGACAGCGACGACAGCCCCAGCATTTT	CASRQRRQPQHF
.	15	.	TRBV27	TRBJ2-5	TGTGCCAGCAGTGGACACCCCCAAGGAAAAGAGACCCAGTACTTC	CASSGHPQGKETQYF
.	16	.	TRBV11-2	TRBJ2-7	TGTGCCAGCAGCTTAATCACCCGGAGCAGCGGATACGAGCAGTACTTC	CASSLITRSSGYEQYF
TRBD2	12	few	TRBV29-1	TRBJ2-7	TGCAGCGTTGAGGCTAGCGGGGTGGAGCAGTACTTC	CSVEASGVEQYF
TRBD1	14	.	TRBV9	TRBJ1-2	TGTGCCAGCAGCGTAGGCCGGACAGGGGGGGTCGACACCTTC	CASSVGRTGGVDTF
.	13	.	TRBV9	TRBJ1-5	TGTGCCAGCAGCGCCAGATTTGATCAGCCCCAGCATTTT	CASSARFDQPQHF
.	12	few	TRBV29-1	TRBJ2-7	TGCAGCGCAGCGGAGGGATCTTACGAGCAGTACTTC	CSAAEGSYEQYF
.	14	few	TRBV7-8	TRBJ1-1	TGTGCCAGCAGCTTCCAAGGGGTCAGGACTGAAGCTTTCTTT	CASSFQGVRTEAFF
TRBD2	19	.	TRBV7-2	TRBJ2-3	TGTGCCAGCAGCTTAGCCCGGACTAGCGGGAGGGCCTCCGCAGATACGCAGTATTTT	CASSLARTSGRASADTQYF
TRBD2	15	.	TRBV9	TRBJ2-5	TGTGCCAGCAGCGCACGACTAGCGGATCAAGAGACCCAGTACTTC	CASSARLADQETQYF
TRBD2	14	.	TRBV7-7	TRBJ2-7	TGTGCTAGCAGCTTAACAGCGGGGTCTGGCGAGCAGTACTTC	CASSLTAGSGEQYF
TRBD2	15	.	TRBV30	TRBJ2-1	TGTGCCTGGAGTGGGCGGGGGGGCTGGTTTGATGAGCAGTTCTTC	CAWSGRGGWFDEQFF
.	13	.	TRBV7-2	TRBJ1-1	TGTGCCAGCAGCTTATCATTGAACACTGAAGCTTTCTTT	CASSLSLNTEAFF
.	11	.	TRBV5-6	TRBJ2-1	TGTGCCAGCAGCTCAGGACAGGAGCAGTTCTTC	CASSSGQEQFF
.	15	once	TRBV5-1	TRBJ1-1	TGCGCCAGCAGCTTGGGGCCGGGGGTCGTTCCTGAAGCTTTCTTT	CASSLGPGVVPEAFF
.	15	.	TRBV25-1	TRBJ2-1	TGTGCCAGCAGCGAAACAGGGCCCTTAGGAAATGAGCAGTTCTTC	CASSETGPLGNEQFF
.	16	.	TRBV18	TRBJ2-2	TGTGCCAGCTCACCGTTGTTACTGACGAACACCGGGGAGCTGTTTTTT	CASSPLLLTNTGELFF
.	18	.	TRBV28	TRBJ1-5	TGTGCCAGCAGTCTAACCCCTCGACAGCTTTATAGCAATCAGCCCCAGCATTTT	CASSLTPRQLYSNQPQHF
TRBD2	15	.	TRBV11-3	TRBJ2-7	TGTGCCAGCAGCCAACGGACTAGCGGGAGTTCCGAGCAGTACTTC	CASSQRTSGSSEQYF
.	14	.	TRBV14	TRBJ2-5	TGTGCCAGCAGCCAGGGGGCGGCCCAAGAGACCCAGTACTTC	CASSQGAAQETQYF
TRBD2	14	.	TRBV30	TRBJ2-1	TGTGCCTGGAGTGGGACTAGCGGGATTCTTCGGCAGTTCTTC	CAWSGTSGILRQFF
TRBD1	13	.	TRBV7-9	TRBJ1-1	TGTGCCAGTCATACAGGGGTGAACACTGAAGCTTTCTTT	CASHTGVNTEAFF
.	16	.	TRBV5-1	TRBJ1-1	TGCGCCAGCAGCCCCGCGCGACAGGCCGTCAACACTGAAGCTTTCTTT	CASSPARQAVNTEAFF
TRBD1	13	.	TRBV19	TRBJ1-5	TGTGCCAGTAGTTTGACAGGGGATCAGCCCCAGCATTTT	CASSLTGDQPQHF
TRBD2	16	few	TRBV7-3	TRBJ2-7	TGTGCCAGCAGCTTAGTTGGCGGGGGAAGCTCCTACGAGCAGTACTTC	CASSLVGGGSSYEQYF
.	16	.	TRBV10-1	TRBJ2-4	TGCGCCAGCAGTGAGGCTCTAGGACTTTCTTCGGGCATTCAGTACTTC	CASSEALGLSSGIQYF
TRBD1	15	.	TRBV4-1	TRBJ1-1	TGCGCCAGCAGCTCGGAGACAGGGGTGAACACTGAAGCTTTCTTT	CASSSETGVNTEAFF
.	14	few	TRBV30	TRBJ2-2	TGTGCCTGGAGTCGGACAGAGGAGGCCGGGGAGCTGTTTTTT	CAWSRTEEAGELFF
.	12	.	TRBV2	TRBJ2-2	TGTGCCAGCCGTTCGAACACCGGGGAGCTGTTTTTT	CASRSNTGELFF
.	15	.	TRBV4-1	TRBJ1-3	TGCGCCAGCAGCCAAGATCAACAGTCTGGAAACACCATATATTTT	CASSQDQQSGNTIYF
TRBD1	16	.	TRBV5-1	TRBJ1-5	TGCGCCAGCAGCCCCGGACAGGGGGCGGGAGACCAGCCCCAGCATTTT	CASSPGQGAGDQPQHF
.	15	few	TRBV9	TRBJ1-6	TGTGCCAGCAGCCCCACAGGGTTCTATAATTCACCCCTCCACTTT	CASSPTGFYNSPLHF
TRBD2	18	few	TRBV10-3	TRBJ2-1	TGTGCCATCAGTGATTTAGCGGGAGGACAAGCGAATCACAATGAGCAGTTCTTC	CAISDLAGGQANHNEQFF
TRBD1	17	.	TRBV9	TRBJ1-2	TGTGCCAGCAGCGTGGCCGGGACAGGGACCCTGTTCTATGGCTACACCTTC	CASSVAGTGTLFYGYTF
.	15	few	TRBV28	TRBJ1-2	TGTGCCAGCAGACTTCGGGAGACAGCGAACTATGGCTACACCTTC	CASRLRETANYGYTF
.	13	few	TRBV6-5	TRBJ1-3	TGTGCCAGCAGTTACGGCCGCGGAAACACCATATATTTT	CASSYGRGNTIYF
TRBD1	17	.	TRBV10-3	TRBJ2-1	TGTGCCACGGGACAGGGTGTCATGAGTAGCTCCTACAATGAGCAGTTCTTC	CATGQGVMSSSYNEQFF
TRBD1	16	.	TRBV19	TRBJ1-1	TGTGCCAGTAGTATGTCTCGACAGGGAAAGGCCACTGAAGCTTTCTTT	CASSMSRQGKATEAFF
.	16	.	TRBV2	TRBJ2-3	TGTGCCAGCAACCCCTTCCGCGGCGATGTCACAGATACGCAGTATTTT	CASNPFRGDVTDTQYF
TRBD1	15	.	TRBV4-3	TRBJ2-7	TGCGCCAGCAGCCAAGGCCCGACAGGGAACTACGAGCAGTACTTC	CASSQGPTGNYEQYF